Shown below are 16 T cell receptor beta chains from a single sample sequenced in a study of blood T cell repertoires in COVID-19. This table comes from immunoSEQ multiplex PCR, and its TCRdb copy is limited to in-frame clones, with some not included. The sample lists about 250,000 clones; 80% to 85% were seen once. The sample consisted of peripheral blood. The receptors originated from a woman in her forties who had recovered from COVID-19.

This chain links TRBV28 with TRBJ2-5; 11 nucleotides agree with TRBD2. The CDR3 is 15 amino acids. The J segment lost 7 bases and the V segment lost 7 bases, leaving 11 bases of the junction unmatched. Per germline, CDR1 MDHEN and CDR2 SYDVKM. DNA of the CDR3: TGTGCCAGCACGATAGCGGGGGGGCGGTCTTCGACCCAGTACTTC. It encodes CASTIAGGRSSTQYF.

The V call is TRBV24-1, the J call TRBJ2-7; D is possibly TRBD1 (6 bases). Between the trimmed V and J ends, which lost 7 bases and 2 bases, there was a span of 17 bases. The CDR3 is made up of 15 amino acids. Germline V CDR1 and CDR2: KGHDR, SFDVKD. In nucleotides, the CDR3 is TGTGCCACCAGCAGCCGGGACAATTCCCCCTACGAGCAGTACTTC. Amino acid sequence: CATSSRDNSPYEQYF.

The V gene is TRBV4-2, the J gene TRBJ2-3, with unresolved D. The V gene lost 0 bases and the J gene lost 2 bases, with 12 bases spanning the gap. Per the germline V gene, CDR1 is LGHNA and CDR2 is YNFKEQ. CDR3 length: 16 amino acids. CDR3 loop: CASSQDRSSNTDTQYF. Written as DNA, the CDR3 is TGTGCCAGCAGCCAAGATAGGAGCTCCAACACAGATACGCAGTATTTT.

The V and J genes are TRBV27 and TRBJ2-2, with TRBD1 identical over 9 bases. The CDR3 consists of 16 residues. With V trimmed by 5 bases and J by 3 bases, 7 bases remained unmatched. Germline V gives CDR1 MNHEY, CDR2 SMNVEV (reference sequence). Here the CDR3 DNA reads TGTGCCAGCAGTCCCGGGACAGGGCTTGACACCGGGGAGCTGTTTTTT. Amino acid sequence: CASSPGTGLDTGELFF.

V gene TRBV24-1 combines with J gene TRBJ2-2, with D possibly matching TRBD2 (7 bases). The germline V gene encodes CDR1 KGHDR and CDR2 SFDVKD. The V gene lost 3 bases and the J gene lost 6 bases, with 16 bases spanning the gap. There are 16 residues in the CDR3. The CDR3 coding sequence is TGTGCCACCAGTGATCCGAGGGGGGGCGAACCCGGGGAGCTGTTTTTT. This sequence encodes CATSDPRGGEPGELFF.

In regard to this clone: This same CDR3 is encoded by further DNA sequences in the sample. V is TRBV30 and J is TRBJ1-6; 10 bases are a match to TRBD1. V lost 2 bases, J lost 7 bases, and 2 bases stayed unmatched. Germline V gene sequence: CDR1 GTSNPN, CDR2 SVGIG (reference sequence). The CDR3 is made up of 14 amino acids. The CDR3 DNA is TGTGCCTGGAGTCCGGGACAGGGGAATTCACCCCTCCACTTT. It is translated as CAWSPGQGNSPLHF. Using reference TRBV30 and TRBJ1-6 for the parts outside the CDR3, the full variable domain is SQTIHQWPATLVQPVGSPLSLECTVEGTSNPNLYWYRQAAGRGLQLLFYSVGIGQISSEVPQNLSASRPQDRQFILSSKKLLLSDSGFYLCAWSPGQGNSPLHFGNGTRLTVT.

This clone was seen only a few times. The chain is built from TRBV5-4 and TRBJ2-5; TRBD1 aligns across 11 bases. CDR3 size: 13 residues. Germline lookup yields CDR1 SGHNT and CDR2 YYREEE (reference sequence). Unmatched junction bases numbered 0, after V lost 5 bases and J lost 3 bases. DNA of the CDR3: TGTGCCAGCAGGGGACAGGGGGAAGAGACCCAGTACTTC. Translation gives CASRGQGEETQYF.

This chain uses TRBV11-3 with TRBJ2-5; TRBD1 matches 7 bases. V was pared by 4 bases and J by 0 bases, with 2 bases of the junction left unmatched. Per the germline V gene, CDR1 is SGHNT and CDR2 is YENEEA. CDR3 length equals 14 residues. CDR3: CASSSGTDQETQYF. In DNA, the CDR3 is TGTGCCAGCAGCTCCGGGACAGACCAAGAGACCCAGTACTTC.

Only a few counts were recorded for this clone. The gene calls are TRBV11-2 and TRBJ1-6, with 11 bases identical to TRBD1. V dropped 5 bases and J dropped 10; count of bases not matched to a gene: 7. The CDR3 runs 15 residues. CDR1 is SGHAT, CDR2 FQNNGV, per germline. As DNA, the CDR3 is TGTGCCAGCAGCACAGGACAGGGGGCGAACTCACCCCTCCACTTT. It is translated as CASSTGQGANSPLHF.

As DNA, the CDR3 is TGTGCCACCAGTCCGGGGAGGGTTAATTCACCCCTCCACTTT. Encoded protein: CATSPGRVNSPLHF. The rearrangement joins TRBV15 to TRBJ1-6; D uncertain. V lost 6 bases and J 6 bases, leaving 12 bases between the germline ends. CDR3 length: 14 amino acids. The germline CDR1 and CDR2 sequences are LNHNV and YYDKDF (reference sequence).

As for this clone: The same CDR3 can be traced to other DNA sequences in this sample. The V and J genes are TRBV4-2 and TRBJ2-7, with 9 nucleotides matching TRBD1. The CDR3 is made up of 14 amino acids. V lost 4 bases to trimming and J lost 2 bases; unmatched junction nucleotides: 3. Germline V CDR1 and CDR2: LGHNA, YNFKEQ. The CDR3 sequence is CASSPGQGTYEQYF. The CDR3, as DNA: TGTGCCAGCAGCCCGGGACAGGGAACCTACGAGCAGTACTTC.

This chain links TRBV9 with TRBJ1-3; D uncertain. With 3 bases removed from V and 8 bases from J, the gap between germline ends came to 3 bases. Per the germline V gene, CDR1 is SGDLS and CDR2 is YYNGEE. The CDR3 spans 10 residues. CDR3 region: CASSGDTIYF. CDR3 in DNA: TGTGCCAGCAGCGGAGACACCATATATTTT.

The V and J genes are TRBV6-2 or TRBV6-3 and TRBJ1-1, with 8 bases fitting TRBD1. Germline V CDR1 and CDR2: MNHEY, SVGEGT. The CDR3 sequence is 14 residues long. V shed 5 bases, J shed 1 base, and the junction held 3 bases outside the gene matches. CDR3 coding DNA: TGTGCCAGCAGTCAACAGGGGGGGAACACTGAAGCTTTCTTT. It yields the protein CASSQQGGNTEAFF.

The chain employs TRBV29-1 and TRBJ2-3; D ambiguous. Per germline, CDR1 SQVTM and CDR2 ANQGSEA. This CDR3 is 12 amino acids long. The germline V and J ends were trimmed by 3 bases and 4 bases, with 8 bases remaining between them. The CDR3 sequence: CSVERSSDTQYF. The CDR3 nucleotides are TGCAGCGTTGAGAGGAGCTCAGATACGCAGTATTTT.

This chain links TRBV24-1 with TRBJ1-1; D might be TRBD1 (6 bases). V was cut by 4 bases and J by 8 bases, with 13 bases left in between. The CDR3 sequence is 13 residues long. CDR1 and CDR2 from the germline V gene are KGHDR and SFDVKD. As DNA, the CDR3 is TGTGCCACCAGTGAAAATACAGGGTCAGAAGCTTTCTTT. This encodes CATSENTGSEAFF.

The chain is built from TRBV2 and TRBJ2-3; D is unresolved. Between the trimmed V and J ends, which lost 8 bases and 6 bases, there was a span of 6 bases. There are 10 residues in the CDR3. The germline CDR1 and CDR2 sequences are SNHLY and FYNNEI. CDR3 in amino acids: CASGRDTQYF. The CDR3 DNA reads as TGTGCCAGCGGTCGGGATACGCAGTATTTT.